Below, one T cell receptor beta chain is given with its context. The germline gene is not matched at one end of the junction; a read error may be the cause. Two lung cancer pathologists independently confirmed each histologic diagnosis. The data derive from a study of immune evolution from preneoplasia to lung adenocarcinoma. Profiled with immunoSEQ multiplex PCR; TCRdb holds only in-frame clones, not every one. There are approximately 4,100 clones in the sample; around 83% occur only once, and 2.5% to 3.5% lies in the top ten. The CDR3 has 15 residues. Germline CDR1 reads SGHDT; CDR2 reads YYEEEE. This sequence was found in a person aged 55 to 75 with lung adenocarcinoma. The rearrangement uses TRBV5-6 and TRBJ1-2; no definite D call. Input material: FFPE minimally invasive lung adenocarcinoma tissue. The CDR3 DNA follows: TGTGTCAGCAGCTCATTCAATTCAGTTAACTATGGCTACACCTTC. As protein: CVSSSFNSVNYGYTF.